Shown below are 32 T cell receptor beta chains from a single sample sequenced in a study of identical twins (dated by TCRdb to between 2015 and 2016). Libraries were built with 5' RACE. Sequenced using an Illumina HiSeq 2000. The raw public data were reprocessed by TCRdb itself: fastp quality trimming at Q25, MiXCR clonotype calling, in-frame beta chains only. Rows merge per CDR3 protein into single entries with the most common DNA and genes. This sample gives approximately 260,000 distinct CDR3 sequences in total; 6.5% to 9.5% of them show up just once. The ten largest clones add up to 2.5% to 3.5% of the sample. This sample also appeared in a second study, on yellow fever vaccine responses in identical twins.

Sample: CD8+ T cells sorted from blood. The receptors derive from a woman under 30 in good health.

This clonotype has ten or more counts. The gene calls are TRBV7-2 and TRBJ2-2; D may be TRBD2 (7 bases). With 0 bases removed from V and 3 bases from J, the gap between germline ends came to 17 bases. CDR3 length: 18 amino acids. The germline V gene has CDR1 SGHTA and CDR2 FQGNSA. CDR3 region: CASSLAPVWGGDTGELFF. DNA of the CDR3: TGTGCCAGCAGCTTAGCCCCAGTCTGGGGGGGCGACACCGGGGAGCTGTTTTTT. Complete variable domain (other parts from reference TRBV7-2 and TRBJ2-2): GAGVSQSPSNKVTEKGKDVELRCDPISGHTALYWYRQSLGQGLEFLIYFQGNSAPDKSGLPSDRFSAERTGGSVSTLTIQRTQQEDSAVYLCASSLAPVWGGDTGELFFGEGSRLTVL.

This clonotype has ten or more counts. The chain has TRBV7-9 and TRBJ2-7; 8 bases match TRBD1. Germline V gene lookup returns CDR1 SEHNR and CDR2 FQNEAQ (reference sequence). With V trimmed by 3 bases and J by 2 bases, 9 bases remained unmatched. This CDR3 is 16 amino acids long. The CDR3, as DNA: TGTGCCAGCAGCTTTATCTGGGGACAGGCCCCCTACGAGCAGTACTTC. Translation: CASSFIWGQAPYEQYF.

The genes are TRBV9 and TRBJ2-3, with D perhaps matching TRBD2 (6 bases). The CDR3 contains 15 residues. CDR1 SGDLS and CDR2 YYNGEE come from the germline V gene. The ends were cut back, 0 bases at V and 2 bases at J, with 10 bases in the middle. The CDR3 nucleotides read TGTGCCAGCAGCGTAGGCGGGGCTTACACAGATACGCAGTATTTT. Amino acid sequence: CASSVGGAYTDTQYF.

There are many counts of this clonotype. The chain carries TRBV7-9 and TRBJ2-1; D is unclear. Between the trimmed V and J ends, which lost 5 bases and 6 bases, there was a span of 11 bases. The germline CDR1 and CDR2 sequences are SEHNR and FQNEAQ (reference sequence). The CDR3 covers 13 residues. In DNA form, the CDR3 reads TGTGCCAGCAGCCCCCCCCGCGCCAATGAGCAGTTCTTC. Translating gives CASSPPRANEQFF.

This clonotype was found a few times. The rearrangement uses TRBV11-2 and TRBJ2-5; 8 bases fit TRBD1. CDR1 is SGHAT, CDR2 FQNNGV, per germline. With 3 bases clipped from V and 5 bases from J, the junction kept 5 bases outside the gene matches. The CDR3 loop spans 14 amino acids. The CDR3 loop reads CASSFRQGRETQYF. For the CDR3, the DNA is TGTGCCAGCAGCTTTCGACAGGGGAGGGAGACCCAGTACTTC.

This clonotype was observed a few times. This chain's CDR3 is CASSPEGLAGARSDTQYF. As DNA, the CDR3 is TGTGCCAGCAGTCCCGAGGGACTAGCGGGGGCCCGATCCGATACGCAGTATTTT. J is TRBJ2-3 and V is TRBV28; 14 bases are shared with TRBD2. V gave up 5 bases and J gave up 6 bases; unmatched junction bases: 13. Looked up from germline, CDR1 is MDHEN and CDR2 is SYDVKM. This CDR3 comprises 18 residues. Looking up the rest from reference TRBV28 and TRBJ2-3 gives the full variable domain: DVKVTQSSRYLVKRTGEKVFLECVQDMDHENMFWYRQDPGLGLRLIYFSYDVKMKEKGDIPEGYSVSREKKERFSLILESASTNQTSMYLCASSPEGLAGARSDTQYFGPGTRLTVL.

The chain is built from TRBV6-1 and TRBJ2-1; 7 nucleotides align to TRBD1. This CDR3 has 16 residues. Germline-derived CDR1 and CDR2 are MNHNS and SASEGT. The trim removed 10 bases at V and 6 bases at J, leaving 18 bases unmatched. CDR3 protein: CATSSSQGVAFNEQFF. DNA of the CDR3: TGTGCCACCTCCTCATCCCAGGGGGTAGCTTTCAATGAGCAGTTCTTC.

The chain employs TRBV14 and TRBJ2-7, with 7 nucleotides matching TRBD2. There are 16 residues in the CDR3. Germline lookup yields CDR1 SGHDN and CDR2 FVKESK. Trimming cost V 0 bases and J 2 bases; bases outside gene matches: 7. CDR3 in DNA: TGTGCCAGCAGCCAAGATAGGCTAGCGGCTACCTACGAGCAGTACTTC. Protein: CASSQDRLAATYEQYF. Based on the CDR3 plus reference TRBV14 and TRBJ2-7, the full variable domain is EAGVTQFPSHSVIEKGQTVTLRCDPISGHDNLYWYRRVMGKEIKFLLHFVKESKQDESGMPNNRFLAERTGGTYSTLKVQPAELEDSGVYFCASSQDRLAATYEQYFGPGTRLTVT.

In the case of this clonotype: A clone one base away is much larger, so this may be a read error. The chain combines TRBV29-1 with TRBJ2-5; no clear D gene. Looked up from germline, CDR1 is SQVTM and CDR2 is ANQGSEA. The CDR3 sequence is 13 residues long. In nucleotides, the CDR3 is TGCAGCGCCCTTGGTGGGAAACACGAGATCCAGTACTTC. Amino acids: CSALGGKHEIQYF.

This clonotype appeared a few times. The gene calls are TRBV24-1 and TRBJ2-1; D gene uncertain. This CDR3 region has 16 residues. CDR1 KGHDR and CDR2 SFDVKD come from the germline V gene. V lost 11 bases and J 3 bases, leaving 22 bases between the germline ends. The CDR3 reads CASDPIADPRYNEQFF. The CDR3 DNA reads TGTGCCAGTGATCCAATTGCTGACCCCCGCTACAATGAGCAGTTCTTC.

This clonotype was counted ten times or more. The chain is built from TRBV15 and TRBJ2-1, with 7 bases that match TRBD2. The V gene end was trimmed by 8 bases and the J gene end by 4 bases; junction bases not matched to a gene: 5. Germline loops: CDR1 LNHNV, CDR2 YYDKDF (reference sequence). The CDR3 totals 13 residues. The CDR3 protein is CATGLADYNEQFF. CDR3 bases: TGTGCCACCGGTCTAGCGGATTACAATGAGCAGTTCTTC.

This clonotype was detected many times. CDR3 DNA sequence: TGCGCCAGCAGCCCTACTGTAGCGGGAGTTTACGAGCAGTACTTC. Translation: CASSPTVAGVYEQYF. The chain couples TRBV4-3 to TRBJ2-7, with 9 bases identical to TRBD2. Germline V CDR1 and CDR2: LGHNA, YSLEER. The CDR3 length is 15 residues. Trimming cost V 4 bases and J 4 bases; bases outside gene matches: 8.

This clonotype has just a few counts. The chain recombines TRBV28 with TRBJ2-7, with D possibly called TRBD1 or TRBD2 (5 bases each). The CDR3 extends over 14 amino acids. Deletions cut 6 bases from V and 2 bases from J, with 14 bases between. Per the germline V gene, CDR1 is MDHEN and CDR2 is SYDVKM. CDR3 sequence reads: CASRSSTGPYEQYF. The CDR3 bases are TGTGCCAGCAGAAGTTCTACGGGGCCCTACGAGCAGTACTTC.

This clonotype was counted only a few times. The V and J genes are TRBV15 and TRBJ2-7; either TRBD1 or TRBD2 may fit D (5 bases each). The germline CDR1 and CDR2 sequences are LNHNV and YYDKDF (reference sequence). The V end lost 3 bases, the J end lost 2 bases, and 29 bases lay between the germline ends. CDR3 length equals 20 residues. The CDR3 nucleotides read TGTGCCACCAGCAGCCCCTGGGGCAGGCCGGGGAGTGGGAATACCTACGAGCAGTACTTC. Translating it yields CATSSPWGRPGSGNTYEQYF.

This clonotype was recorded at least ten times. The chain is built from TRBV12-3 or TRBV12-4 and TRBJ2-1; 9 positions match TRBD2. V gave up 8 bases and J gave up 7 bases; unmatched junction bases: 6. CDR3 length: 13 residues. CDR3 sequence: CASSGGRVNEQFF. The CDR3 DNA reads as TGTGCCAGCTCTGGCGGGAGGGTTAATGAGCAGTTCTTC.

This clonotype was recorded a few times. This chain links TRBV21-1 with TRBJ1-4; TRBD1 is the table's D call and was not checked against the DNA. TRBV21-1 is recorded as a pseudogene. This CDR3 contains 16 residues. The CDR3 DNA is TGTGCCAGCAGCACATCCCTTTTACAGGGTACTGAAAAACTGTTTTTT. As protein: CASSTSLLQGTEKLFF.

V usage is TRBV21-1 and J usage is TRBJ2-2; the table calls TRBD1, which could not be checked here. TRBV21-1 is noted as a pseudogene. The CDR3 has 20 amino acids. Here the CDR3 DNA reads TGTGCCAGCAGCAATGTGACAGGGCACGGCCATGTGAAGAACACCGGGGAGCTGTTTTTT. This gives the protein CASSNVTGHGHVKNTGELFF.

CDR3 in DNA: TGTGCCAGCAGCCTCGGGGGGGGTACCCCAGATACGCAGTATTTT. Translation gives CASSLGGGTPDTQYF. The chain employs TRBV12-3 or TRBV12-4 and TRBJ2-3; 8 bases are a match to TRBD2. V dropped 6 bases and J dropped 4; count of bases not matched to a gene: 9. This CDR3 has 15 residues.

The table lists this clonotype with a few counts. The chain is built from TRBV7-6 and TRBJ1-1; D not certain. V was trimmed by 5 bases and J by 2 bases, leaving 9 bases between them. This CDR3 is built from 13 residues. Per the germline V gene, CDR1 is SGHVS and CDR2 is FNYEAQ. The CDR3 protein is CASSTVPNTEAFF. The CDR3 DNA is TGTGCCAGCAGCACCGTTCCAAACACTGAAGCTTTCTTT.

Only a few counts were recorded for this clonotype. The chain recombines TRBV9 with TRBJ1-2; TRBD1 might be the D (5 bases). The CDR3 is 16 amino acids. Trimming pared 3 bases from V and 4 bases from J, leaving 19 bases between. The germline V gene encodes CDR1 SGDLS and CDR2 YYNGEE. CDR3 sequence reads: CASSASPSGDGYGYTF. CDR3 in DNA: TGTGCCAGCAGCGCGTCCCCCTCGGGGGACGGCTATGGCTACACCTTC.

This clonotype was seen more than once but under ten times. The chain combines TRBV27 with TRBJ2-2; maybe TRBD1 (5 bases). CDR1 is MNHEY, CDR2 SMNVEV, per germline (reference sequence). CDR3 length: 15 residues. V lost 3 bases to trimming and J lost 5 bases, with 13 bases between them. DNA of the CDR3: TGTGCCAGCAGTTTGTTCCAGGGCCCGACCGGGGAGCTGTTTTTT. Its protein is CASSLFQGPTGELFF.

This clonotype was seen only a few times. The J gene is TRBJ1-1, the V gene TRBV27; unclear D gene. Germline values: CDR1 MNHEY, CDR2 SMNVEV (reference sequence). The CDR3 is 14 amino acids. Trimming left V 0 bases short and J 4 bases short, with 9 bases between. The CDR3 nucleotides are TGTGCCAGCAGTTTATCGCCGGGGAGCACTGAAGCTTTCTTT. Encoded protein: CASSLSPGSTEAFF.

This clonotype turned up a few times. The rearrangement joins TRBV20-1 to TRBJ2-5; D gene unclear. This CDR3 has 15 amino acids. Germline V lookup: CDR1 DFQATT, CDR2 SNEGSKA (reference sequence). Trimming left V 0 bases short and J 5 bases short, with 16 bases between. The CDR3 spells CSARDFGQPHETQYF. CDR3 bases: TGCAGTGCTAGAGATTTCGGGCAGCCTCACGAGACCCAGTACTTC.

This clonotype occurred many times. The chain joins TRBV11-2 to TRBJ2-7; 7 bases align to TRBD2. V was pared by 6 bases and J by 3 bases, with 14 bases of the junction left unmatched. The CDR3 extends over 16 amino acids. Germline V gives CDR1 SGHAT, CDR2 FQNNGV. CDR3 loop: CASSLTGGGNGYEQYF. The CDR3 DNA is TGTGCCAGCAGTCTCACGGGAGGTGGTAACGGCTACGAGCAGTACTTC.

In nucleotides, the CDR3 is TGCAGCGTGGATTCCGGGACAGGGGGCACTGAAGCTTTCTTT. Encoded protein: CSVDSGTGGTEAFF. The chain recombines TRBV29-1 with TRBJ1-1, with 11 positions matching TRBD1. The CDR3 extends over 14 amino acids. Germline V gene lookup returns CDR1 SQVTM and CDR2 ANQGSEA. V was clipped by 6 bases and J by 4 bases; unmatched bases: 7.

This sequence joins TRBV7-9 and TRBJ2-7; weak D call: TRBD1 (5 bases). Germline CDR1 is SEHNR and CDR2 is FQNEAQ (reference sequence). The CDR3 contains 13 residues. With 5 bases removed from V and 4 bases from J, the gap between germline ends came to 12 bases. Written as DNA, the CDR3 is TGTGCCAGCAGCGCCCGACAGACGTACGAGCAGTACTTC. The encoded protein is CASSARQTYEQYF.

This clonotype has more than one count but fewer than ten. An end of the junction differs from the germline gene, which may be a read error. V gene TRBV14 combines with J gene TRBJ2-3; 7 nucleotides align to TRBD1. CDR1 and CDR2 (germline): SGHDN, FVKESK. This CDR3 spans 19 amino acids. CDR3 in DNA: TGTGCCAGCAACCAAGAGAGGGGGAACAGGGGCCCCTCTGAAGATACGCAGTATTTT. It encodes CASNQERGNRGPSEDTQYF.

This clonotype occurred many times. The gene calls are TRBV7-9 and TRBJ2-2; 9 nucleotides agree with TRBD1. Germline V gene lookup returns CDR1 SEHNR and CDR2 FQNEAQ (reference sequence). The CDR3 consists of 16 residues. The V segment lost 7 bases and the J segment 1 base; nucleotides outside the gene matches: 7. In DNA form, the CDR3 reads TGTGCCAGCACCCATGACAGGGGGTGGAACACCGGGGAGCTGTTTTTT. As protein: CASTHDRGWNTGELFF.

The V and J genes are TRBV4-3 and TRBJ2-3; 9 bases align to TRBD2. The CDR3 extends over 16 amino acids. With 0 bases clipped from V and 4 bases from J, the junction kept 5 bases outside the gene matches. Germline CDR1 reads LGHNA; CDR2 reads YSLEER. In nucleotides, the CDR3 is TGCGCCAGCAGCCAAGATATTAGCGGGAGCGCAGATACGCAGTATTTT. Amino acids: CASSQDISGSADTQYF.

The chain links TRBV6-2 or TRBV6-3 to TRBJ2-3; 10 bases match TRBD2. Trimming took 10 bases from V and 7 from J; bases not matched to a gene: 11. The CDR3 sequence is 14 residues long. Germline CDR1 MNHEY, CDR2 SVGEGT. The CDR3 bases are TGTGCCACCCTTCTAGCGGGAGTCGAATATACGCAGTATTTT. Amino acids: CATLLAGVEYTQYF.

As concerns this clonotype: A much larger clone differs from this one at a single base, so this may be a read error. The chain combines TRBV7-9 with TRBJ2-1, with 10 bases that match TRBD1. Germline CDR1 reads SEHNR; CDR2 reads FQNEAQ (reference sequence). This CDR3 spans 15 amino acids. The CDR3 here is CAISSWGTGVNEQFF. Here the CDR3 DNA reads TGTGCCATCAGCTCTTGGGGGACAGGGGTCAATGAGCAGTTCTTC.

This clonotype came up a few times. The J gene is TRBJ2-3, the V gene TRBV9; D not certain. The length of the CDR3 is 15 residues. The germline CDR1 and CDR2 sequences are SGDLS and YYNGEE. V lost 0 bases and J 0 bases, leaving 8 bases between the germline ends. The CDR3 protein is CASSVDYQSTDTQYF. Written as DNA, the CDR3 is TGTGCCAGCAGCGTAGACTACCAAAGCACAGATACGCAGTATTTT.